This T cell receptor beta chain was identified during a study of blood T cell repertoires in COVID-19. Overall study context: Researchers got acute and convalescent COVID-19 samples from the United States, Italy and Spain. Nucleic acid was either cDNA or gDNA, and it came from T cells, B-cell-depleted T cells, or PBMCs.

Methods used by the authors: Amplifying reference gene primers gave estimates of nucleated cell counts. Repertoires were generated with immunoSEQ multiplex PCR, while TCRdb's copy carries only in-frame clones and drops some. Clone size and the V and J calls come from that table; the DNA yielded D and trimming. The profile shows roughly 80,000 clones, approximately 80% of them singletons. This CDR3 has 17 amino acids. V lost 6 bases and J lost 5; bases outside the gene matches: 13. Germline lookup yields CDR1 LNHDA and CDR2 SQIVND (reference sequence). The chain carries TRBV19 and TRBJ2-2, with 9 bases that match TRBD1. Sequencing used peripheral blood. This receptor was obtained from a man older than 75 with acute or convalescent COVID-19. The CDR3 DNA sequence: TGTGCCAGTAGAATTCGACCGGGACAGGGCTGGACCGGGGAGCTGTTTTTT. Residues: CASRIRPGQGWTGELFF. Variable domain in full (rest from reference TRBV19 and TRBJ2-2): DGGITQSPKYLFRKEGQNVTLSCEQNLNHDAMYWYRQDPGQGLRLIYYSQIVNDFQKGDIAEGYSVSREKKESFPLTVTSAQKNPTAFYLCASRIRPGQGWTGELFFGEGSRLTVL.